One and the same sample provided the 30 T cell receptor beta chains below, sequenced in a study of blood T cell repertoires in COVID-19. The repertoire was sequenced with immunoSEQ multiplex PCR; TCRdb's copy has only in-frame clones and lacks some. Among about 54,000 clones listed, around 80% were seen once. Sequencing was done on a sample of peripheral blood. All receptors come from a middle-aged man with acute or convalescent COVID-19.

The V and J genes are TRBV4-1 and TRBJ2-2, with 8 bases aligning to TRBD2. After removal of 3 bases from V and 4 bases from J, the junction contained 4 bases not matched to a gene. Germline loops: CDR1 MGHRA, CDR2 YSYEKL. The CDR3 runs 15 residues. DNA for the CDR3: TGCGCCAGCAGCCAGAGCGGGAGTGGCACCGGGGAGCTGTTTTTT. Translating it yields CASSQSGSGTGELFF.

The chain links TRBV6-6 to TRBJ2-5; 7 nucleotides line up with TRBD1. The V and J ends lost 6 bases and 2 bases, in that order; junction bases with no gene match: 6. The CDR3 extends over 14 amino acids. Germline values: CDR1 MNHNY, CDR2 SVGAGI (reference sequence). The DNA for the CDR3 is TGTGCCAGCAGCCCGACAGGGAAGCAAGAGACCCAGTACTTC. Its protein product is CASSPTGKQETQYF.

This clone was observed a handful of times. The rearrangement links TRBV19 to TRBJ1-5; D may be TRBD1 (5 bases). CDR1 and CDR2 from the germline V gene are LNHDA and SQIVND (reference sequence). Trimming shortened V by 3 bases and J by 3 bases, and 12 bases separated the two germline ends. There are 15 residues in the CDR3. The CDR3 here is CASSIRAMDNQPQHF. The CDR3 DNA reads as TGTGCCAGTAGTATCAGGGCCATGGACAATCAGCCCCAGCATTTT.

This rearrangement joins TRBV18 to TRBJ2-4; TRBD2 matches 9 bases. Germline assignment: CDR1 KGHSH and CDR2 LQKENI. The CDR3 totals 18 residues. J was trimmed by 0 bases and V by 10 bases; bases with no gene match: 16. DNA of the CDR3: TGTGCCACACAAGGGGGTAGCGGGGGCCGACTAGCCAAAAACATTCAGTACTTC. It codes for CATQGGSGGRLAKNIQYF.

This chain joins TRBV3-1 (or the pseudogene TRBV3-2) and TRBJ1-4, with D possibly being TRBD1 (6 bases). Germline lookup yields CDR1 LGHDT and CDR2 YNNKEL (reference sequence). V was trimmed by 4 bases and J by 0 bases, leaving 9 bases between them. The CDR3 has 15 amino acids. The CDR3 loop is CASSPPGATNEKLFF. CDR3 in DNA: TGTGCCAGCAGCCCCCCAGGGGCAACTAATGAAAAACTGTTTTTT.

Concerning this clone itself: The same CDR3 is also encoded by other DNA sequences in this sample. The chain recombines TRBV19 with TRBJ1-1; tentatively, D is TRBD1 (6 bases). Germline lookup yields CDR1 LNHDA and CDR2 SQIVND (reference sequence). V dropped 1 base and J dropped 1 base, with 13 bases sitting between them. This CDR3 is 16 amino acids long. The CDR3 nucleotides read TGTGCCAGTAGTATAGGCGGGGGCCGAGGGAACACTGAAGCTTTCTTT. As protein: CASSIGGGRGNTEAFF.

The CDR3 region is CASSEGWNEQFF. In DNA form, the CDR3 reads TGTGCCAGCAGCGAGGGGTGGAATGAGCAGTTCTTC. This chain links TRBV9 with TRBJ2-1, with a weak D call TRBD1 (5 bases). Looked up from germline, CDR1 is SGDLS and CDR2 is YYNGEE. Trimming took 3 bases from V and 7 from J, leaving 8 bases between them. The CDR3 sequence is 12 residues long.

This sequence joins TRBV19 and TRBJ1-6; 7 bases agree with TRBD1. There are 15 residues in the CDR3. Unmatched junction bases numbered 11, after V lost 6 bases and J lost 9 bases. Germline V gene data show CDR1 as LNHDA and CDR2 as SQIVND (reference sequence). The CDR3 nucleotides are TGTGCCAGTAGCCAGGGACAGAGTACCGGTTCACCCCTCCACTTT. This translates into CASSQGQSTGSPLHF.

The chain couples TRBV30 to TRBJ2-7, with 10 bases identical to TRBD1. This CDR3 has 12 residues. V shed 3 bases, J shed 6 bases, and the junction held 2 bases outside the gene matches. Germline CDR1 GTSNPN, CDR2 SVGIG (reference sequence). CDR3 in DNA: TGTGCCTGGAGGACAGGGGGCGCCGAGCAGTACTTC. As protein: CAWRTGGAEQYF.

The chain couples TRBV10-3 to TRBJ2-3; no firm D call. From germline, CDR1 is ENHRY and CDR2 SYGVKD. The CDR3 length is 10 residues. V was clipped by 6 bases and J by 4 bases, with 2 bases between them. The CDR3 nucleotides are TGTGCCATCAGCTCAGATACGCAGTATTTT. Its translation is CAISSDTQYF.

The chain employs TRBV13 and TRBJ2-5, with TRBD2 as a possible D gene (6 bases). The CDR3 covers 14 residues. Trimming cost V 5 bases and J 2 bases, with 12 bases left between them. Germline V CDR1 and CDR2: PRHDT, FYEKMQ (reference sequence). The CDR3 DNA sequence: TGTGCCAGCAGCATTCCTGGGAGGCAAGAGACCCAGTACTTC. Its translation: CASSIPGRQETQYF.

The chain links TRBV7-8 to TRBJ1-4, with D possibly TRBD1 on 5 matching bases. Trimming removed 5 bases at V and 5 bases at J, with 12 bases between. The germline CDR1 and CDR2 sequences are SGHVS and FQNEAQ. CDR3 length equals 14 residues. In DNA, the CDR3 is TGTGCCAGCAGCCCGAAGGGGAGGAATGAAAAACTGTTTTTT. Translation: CASSPKGRNEKLFF.

A few counts support this clone. The chain links TRBV3-1 (or the pseudogene TRBV3-2) to TRBJ1-6; weak D call: TRBD1 (6 bases). Deletions cut 0 bases from V and 9 bases from J, with 12 bases between. This CDR3 is built from 15 residues. The germline V gene encodes CDR1 LGHDT and CDR2 YNNKEL (reference sequence). The CDR3 sequence: CASSQDLYRASPLHF. The CDR3, as DNA: TGTGCCAGCAGCCAAGATCTGTACAGGGCTTCACCCCTCCACTTT.

This CDR3 reads CASSPQSETQYF. Here the CDR3 DNA reads TGTGCCAGCAGCCCCCAGTCCGAGACCCAGTACTTC. The rearrangement links TRBV14 to TRBJ2-5; D gene unclear. Trimming shortened V by 4 bases and J by 5 bases, and 8 bases separated the two germline ends. The CDR3 runs to 12 residues. Looked up from germline, CDR1 is SGHDN and CDR2 is FVKESK.

The genes are TRBV29-1 and TRBJ2-7; 8 nucleotides align to TRBD2. J was trimmed by 7 bases and V by 7 bases; bases with no gene match: 6. From germline, CDR1 is SQVTM and CDR2 ANQGSEA. The CDR3 is 11 amino acids. The chain's CDR3 is CSAYRGGEQYF. CDR3 sequence (DNA): TGCAGCGCCTATCGGGGGGGAGAGCAGTACTTC.

The chain is built from TRBV19 and TRBJ1-1, with 7 bases fitting TRBD1. Trimming took 2 bases from V and 7 from J; bases not matched to a gene: 7. The V gene's germline CDR1 is LNHDA and CDR2 SQIVND (reference sequence). The CDR3 is 14 amino acids. CDR3 region: CASSIRQGGIEAFF. CDR3 sequence (DNA): TGTGCCAGTAGTATACGCCAGGGGGGAATTGAAGCTTTCTTT.

The rearrangement joins TRBV5-1 to TRBJ2-5; D uncertain. The germline V gene encodes CDR1 SGHRS and CDR2 YFSETQ. The CDR3 consists of 12 residues. The germline V and J ends were trimmed by 4 bases and 4 bases, with 8 bases remaining between them. The DNA for the CDR3 is TGCGCCAGCAGCGCGGTTATAGAGACCCAGTACTTC. Amino acids: CASSAVIETQYF.

This clone was observed a single time. The chain links TRBV10-3 to TRBJ1-3; TRBD1 matches at 10 bases. The CDR3 has 16 amino acids. Germline CDR1 ENHRY, CDR2 SYGVKD. With V trimmed by 5 bases and J by 8 bases, 12 bases remained unmatched. CDR3 coding DNA: TGTGCCATCAGTCAAAACCCGGGACAGGGGATCGACACCATATATTTT. Residues: CAISQNPGQGIDTIYF.

The chain recombines TRBV25-1 with TRBJ2-7; 7 positions match TRBD1. The germline CDR1 and CDR2 sequences are MGHDK and SYGVNS. J gave up 3 bases and V 8 bases, and 10 bases lay outside the gene matches. This CDR3 is 14 amino acids long. The CDR3 region is CASGDRVVGYEQYF. CDR3 DNA sequence: TGTGCCAGCGGCGACAGGGTCGTGGGCTACGAGCAGTACTTC.

This clone is judged medium-sized. The chain combines TRBV11-2 with TRBJ2-1; TRBD1 matches at 9 bases. V lost 5 bases to trimming and J lost 5 bases; unmatched junction nucleotides: 10. Germline lookup yields CDR1 SGHAT and CDR2 FQNNGV. The length of the CDR3 is 16 residues. DNA for the CDR3: TGTGCCAGCAGCAACCCACAGGGGGCGAGTGACAATGAGCAGTTCTTC. This sequence encodes CASSNPQGASDNEQFF. Full variable domain (rest looked up from reference TRBV11-2 and TRBJ2-1): EAGVAQSPRYKIIEKRQSVAFWCNPISGHATLYWYQQILGQGPKLLIQFQNNGVVDDSQLPKDRFSAERLKGVDSTLKIQPAKLEDSAVYLCASSNPQGASDNEQFFGPGTRLTVL.

The J gene is TRBJ2-4, the V gene TRBV2; D remains unclear. Looked up from germline, CDR1 is SNHLY and CDR2 is FYNNEI. Trimming took off 1 base at V and 14 bases at J, with 12 bases between the two ends. CDR3 length: 12 residues. The CDR3 is CASSEGARPEYF. The CDR3 coding sequence is TGTGCCAGCAGTGAAGGGGCTCGGCCCGAGTACTTC.

V is TRBV13 and J is TRBJ2-3, with a weak D call TRBD2 (5 bases). V was cut by 3 bases and J by 1 base, with 14 bases left in between. This CDR3 comprises 16 residues. In germline, CDR1 is PRHDT, CDR2 FYEKMQ (reference sequence). CDR3 residues: CASSFGELTGTDTQYF. The CDR3 bases are TGTGCCAGCAGCTTCGGGGAGCTCACTGGCACAGATACGCAGTATTTT.

This chain links TRBV15 with TRBJ2-5; D not certain. CDR1 and CDR2 (germline): LNHNV, YYDKDF (reference sequence). The ends were cut back, 3 bases at V and 9 bases at J, with 11 bases in the middle. The length of the CDR3 is 12 residues. CDR3 residues: CATSSPGLAQYF. In DNA, the CDR3 is TGTGCCACCAGCAGCCCCGGTCTGGCCCAGTACTTC.

The rearrangement links TRBV3-1 (or the pseudogene TRBV3-2) to TRBJ2-5; the D gene is possibly TRBD1 (5 bases). Per the germline V gene, CDR1 is LGHDT and CDR2 is YNNKEL (reference sequence). This CDR3 is 13 amino acids long. The V gene lost 3 bases and the J gene lost 5 bases, with 10 bases spanning the gap. The CDR3 coding sequence is TGTGCCAGCAGCCAGGGGCGTTACGAGACCCAGTACTTC. It is translated as CASSQGRYETQYF.

The chain uses TRBV7-9 and TRBJ1-4, with 8 bases lining up with TRBD1. The length of the CDR3 is 16 residues. The trim removed 1 base at V and 5 bases at J, leaving 6 bases unmatched. From germline, CDR1 is SEHNR and CDR2 FQNEAQ (reference sequence). Here the CDR3 reads CASSLGTRTGNEKLFF. CDR3 sequence (DNA): TGTGCCAGCAGCTTAGGAACCCGGACAGGGAATGAAAAACTGTTTTTT.

The J gene is TRBJ2-2, the V gene TRBV27; D may be TRBD2 (6 bases). The ends were cut back, 6 bases at V and 5 bases at J, with 13 bases in the middle. The germline V gene has CDR1 MNHEY and CDR2 SMNVEV (reference sequence). The CDR3 totals 14 residues. The CDR3 sequence is CASSPGLSTGELFF. The DNA of the CDR3 is TGTGCCAGCAGCCCGGGACTCAGTACCGGGGAGCTGTTTTTT.

The chain couples TRBV19 to TRBJ2-3, with 9 positions matching TRBD1. CDR1 and CDR2 from the germline V gene are LNHDA and SQIVND (reference sequence). The ends lost 5 bases at V and 10 bases at J; junction bases unmatched: 13. The CDR3 spans 15 residues. The CDR3 loop is CASSERRDRAEAQYF. CDR3 DNA sequence: TGTGCCAGTAGTGAAAGAAGGGACAGGGCAGAGGCGCAGTATTTT.

This chain connects TRBV6-4 to TRBJ2-1; the match to TRBD1 covers 7 bases. With V trimmed by 2 bases and J by 1 base, 5 bases remained unmatched. Germline V gene lookup returns CDR1 MRHNA and CDR2 SNTAGT. The CDR3 runs 16 residues. DNA of the CDR3: TGTGCCAGCAGTGACACCAACAGGGGTTCCTACAATGAGCAGTTCTTC. Amino acid sequence: CASSDTNRGSYNEQFF.

This chain connects TRBV15 to TRBJ1-3, with D hard to call. CDR3 length equals 15 residues. V shed 1 base and J shed 0 bases, with 7 bases lying between them. The germline CDR1 and CDR2 sequences are LNHNV and YYDKDF (reference sequence). CDR3 region: CATSRARSSGNTIYF. In nucleotides, the CDR3 is TGTGCCACCAGCAGAGCCAGAAGCTCTGGAAACACCATATATTTT.

This clone showed up just once. The chain has TRBV7-6 and TRBJ2-3, with 9 positions matching TRBD2. Trimming cost V 2 bases and J 3 bases; bases outside gene matches: 9. From germline, CDR1 is SGHVS and CDR2 FNYEAQ. The CDR3 contains 17 residues. In nucleotides, the CDR3 is TGTGCCAGCAGCTTAACGGCGGGGGGGCCTACTACAGATACGCAGTATTTT. This gives the protein CASSLTAGGPTTDTQYF. The variable domain in full, with the rest retrieved from reference TRBV7-6 and TRBJ2-3, is GAGVSQSPRYKVTKRGQDVALRCDPISGHVSLYWYRQALGQGPEFLTYFNYEAQQDKSGLPNDRFSAERPEGSISTLTIQRTEQRDSAMYRCASSLTAGGPTTDTQYFGPGTRLTVL.